Below, 6 T cell receptor beta chains from the same sample are listed, as sequenced in a study of shared T cell receptors in the human thymus. Only in-frame clones appear in the TCRdb table, and some are missing; sequencing was by immunoSEQ multiplex PCR. The data hold hundreds of thousands of clones, with around 82% observed a single time. This sample also appeared in a second study, on human thymus T cells.

Sequencing was performed on thymocytes. All receptors derive from a boy younger than two with a congenital heart defect.

The chain is built from TRBV19 and TRBJ2-2; possible D gene TRBD2, 5 bases. Trimming removed 6 bases from V and 7 bases from J, with 9 bases in between. Germline V gene sequence: CDR1 LNHDA, CDR2 SQIVND (reference sequence). The CDR3 spans 12 residues. As DNA, the CDR3 is TGTGCCAGTAGAGCTAGCATCGGGGAGCTGTTTTTT. Protein product: CASRASIGELFF.

The V gene is TRBV19, the J gene TRBJ1-5; 11 bases map to TRBD1. There are 19 residues in the CDR3. The V gene end was trimmed by 6 bases and the J gene end by 2 bases; junction bases not matched to a gene: 15. CDR1 and CDR2 (germline): LNHDA, SQIVND (reference sequence). CDR3 protein: CASRGWGTGGDIGNQPQHF. CDR3 sequence (DNA): TGTGCCAGTAGGGGTTGGGGGACAGGGGGTGATATAGGCAATCAGCCCCAGCATTTT.

The genes are TRBV30 and TRBJ1-2; D is unclear. In germline, CDR1 is GTSNPN, CDR2 SVGIG (reference sequence). This CDR3 spans 17 amino acids. Trimming pared 1 base from V and 8 bases from J, leaving 26 bases between. CDR3 in amino acids: CAWSAALARQRGKGYTF. The CDR3 DNA follows: TGTGCCTGGAGTGCCGCGCTCGCGAGGCAGCGAGGTAAGGGCTACACCTTC.

This rearrangement joins TRBV27 to TRBJ2-3; 14 bases are shared with TRBD2. Germline CDR1 and CDR2: MNHEY and SMNVEV (reference sequence). J was trimmed by 10 bases and V by 8 bases; bases with no gene match: 8. This CDR3 contains 14 residues. CDR3 bases: TGTGCCAGCCTCGGACTAGCGGGAGGTGGAGCGCAGTATTTT. Translating it yields CASLGLAGGGAQYF.

V gene TRBV2 combines with J gene TRBJ2-5, with 7 nucleotides matching TRBD2. With V trimmed by 8 bases and J by 5 bases, 14 bases remained unmatched. The CDR3 is made up of 15 amino acids. Germline V gene sequence: CDR1 SNHLY, CDR2 FYNNEI. The CDR3 loop reads CASGGGARERETQYF. The CDR3 region has the DNA TGTGCCAGCGGGGGGGGAGCGCGGGAGAGGGAGACCCAGTACTTC.

The chain combines TRBV28 with TRBJ1-2, with 8 bases matching TRBD1. The CDR3 runs 19 residues. CDR1 and CDR2 (germline): MDHEN, SYDVKM. The V and J ends lost 5 bases and 0 bases, in that order; junction bases with no gene match: 17. The CDR3 DNA is TGTGCCAGCAGTCCACTCTTTCCCTTAAACAGGGGGGCTAACTATGGCTACACCTTC. Residues: CASSPLFPLNRGANYGYTF.